This T cell receptor (beta chain) was captured in a study of T cell repertoires in cytomegalovirus infection. The overall study: Through public TCR beta signatures, both CMV infection and matching HLA type were indicated.

TCRdb redid the calling of the reads with MiXCR, one entry per CDR3 protein. The repertoire holds a few hundred thousand distinct CDR3 sequences, with over 15% as singletons. Germline CDR1 is MNHEY and CDR2 is SMNVEV (reference sequence). Trimming removed 8 bases from V and 0 bases from J, with 28 bases in between. The CDR3 totals 19 residues. The sample consisted of CD8+ T cells from PBMCs. The chain recombines TRBV27 with TRBJ1-1; TRBD1 is a possible D gene (5 bases). The receptor was isolated from a human donor in good health (CMV status not recorded). Some clones in this sample may be carry-over from other donors' samples. The CDR3 coding sequence is TGTGCCAGCTTAGCCGATGTGGGGGGAATTTCACGAATGAACACTGAAGCTTTCTTT. Protein sequence: CASLADVGGISRMNTEAFF.